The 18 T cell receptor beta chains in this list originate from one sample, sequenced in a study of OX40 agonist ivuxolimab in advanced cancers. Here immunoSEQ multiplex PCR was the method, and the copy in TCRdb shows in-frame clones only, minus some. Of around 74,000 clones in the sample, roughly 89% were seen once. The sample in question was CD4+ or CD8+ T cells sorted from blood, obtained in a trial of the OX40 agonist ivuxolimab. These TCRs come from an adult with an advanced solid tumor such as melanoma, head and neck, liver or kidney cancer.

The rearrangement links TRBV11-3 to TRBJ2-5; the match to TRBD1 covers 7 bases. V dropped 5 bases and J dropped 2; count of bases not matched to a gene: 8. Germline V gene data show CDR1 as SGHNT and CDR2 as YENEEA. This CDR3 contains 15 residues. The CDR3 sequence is CASSPGMGQQETQYF. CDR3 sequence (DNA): TGTGCCAGCAGCCCCGGGATGGGACAGCAAGAGACCCAGTACTTC.

The DNA for the CDR3 is TGTGCCAGTAGTATGGGGTCCTCCTACAATGAGCAGTTCTTC. Translating it yields CASSMGSSYNEQFF. The chain combines TRBV19 with TRBJ2-1; D unresolved. V shed 3 bases and J shed 0 bases, with 6 bases lying between them. The V gene's germline CDR1 is LNHDA and CDR2 SQIVND (reference sequence). The CDR3 consists of 14 residues.

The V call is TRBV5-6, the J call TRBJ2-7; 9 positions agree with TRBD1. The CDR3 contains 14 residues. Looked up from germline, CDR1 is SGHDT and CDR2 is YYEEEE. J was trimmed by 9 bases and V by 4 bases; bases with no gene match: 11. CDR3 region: CASSLRTGVMGQYF. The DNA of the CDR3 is TGTGCCAGCAGCCTGAGGACAGGGGTGATGGGGCAGTACTTC.

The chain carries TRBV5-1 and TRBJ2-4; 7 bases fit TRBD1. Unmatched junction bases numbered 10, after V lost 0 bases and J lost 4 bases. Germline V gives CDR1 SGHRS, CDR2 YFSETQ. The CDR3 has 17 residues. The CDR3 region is CASSLEAGGLGKNIQYF. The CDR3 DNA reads TGCGCCAGCAGCTTGGAGGCAGGGGGATTAGGGAAAAACATTCAGTACTTC.

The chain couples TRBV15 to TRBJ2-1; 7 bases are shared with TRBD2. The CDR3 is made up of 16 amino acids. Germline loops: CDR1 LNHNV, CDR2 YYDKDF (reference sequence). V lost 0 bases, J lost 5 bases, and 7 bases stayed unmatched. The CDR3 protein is CATSRDPRAGNNEQFF. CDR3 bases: TGTGCCACCAGCAGAGACCCCCGAGCGGGAAACAATGAGCAGTTCTTC.

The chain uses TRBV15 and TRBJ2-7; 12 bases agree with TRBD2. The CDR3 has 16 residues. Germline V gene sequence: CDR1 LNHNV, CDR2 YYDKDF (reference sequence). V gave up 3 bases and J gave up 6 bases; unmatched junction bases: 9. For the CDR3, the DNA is TGTGCCACCAGCAGGGAACCACTAGCGGGGGGTGGCGAGCAGTACTTC. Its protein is CATSREPLAGGGEQYF.

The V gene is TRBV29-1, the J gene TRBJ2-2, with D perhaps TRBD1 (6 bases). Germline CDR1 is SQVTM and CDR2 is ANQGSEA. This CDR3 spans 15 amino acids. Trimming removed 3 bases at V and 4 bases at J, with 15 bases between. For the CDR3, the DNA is TGCAGCGTTGATCGGTCCAGGGGATCCACCGGGGAGCTGTTTTTT. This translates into CSVDRSRGSTGELFF.

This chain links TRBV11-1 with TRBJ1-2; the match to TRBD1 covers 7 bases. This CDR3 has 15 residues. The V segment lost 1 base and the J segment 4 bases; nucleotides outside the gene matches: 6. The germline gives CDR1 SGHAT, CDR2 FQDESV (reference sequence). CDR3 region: CASSLETGRSYGYTF. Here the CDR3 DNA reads TGTGCCAGCAGCTTAGAGACAGGGAGATCCTATGGCTACACCTTC.

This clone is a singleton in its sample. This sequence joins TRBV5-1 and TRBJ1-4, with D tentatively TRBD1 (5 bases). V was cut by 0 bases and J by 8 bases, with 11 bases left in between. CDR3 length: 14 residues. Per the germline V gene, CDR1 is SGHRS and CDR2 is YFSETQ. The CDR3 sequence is CASSLDATDEKLFF. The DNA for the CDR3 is TGCGCCAGCAGCTTGGACGCGACAGACGAAAAACTGTTTTTT.

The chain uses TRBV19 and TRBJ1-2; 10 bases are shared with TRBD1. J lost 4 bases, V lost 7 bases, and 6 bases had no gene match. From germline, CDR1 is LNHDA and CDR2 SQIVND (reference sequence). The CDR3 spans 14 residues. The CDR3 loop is CASNPDRGLYGYTF. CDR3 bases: TGTGCCAGTAACCCCGACAGGGGGCTCTATGGCTACACCTTC.

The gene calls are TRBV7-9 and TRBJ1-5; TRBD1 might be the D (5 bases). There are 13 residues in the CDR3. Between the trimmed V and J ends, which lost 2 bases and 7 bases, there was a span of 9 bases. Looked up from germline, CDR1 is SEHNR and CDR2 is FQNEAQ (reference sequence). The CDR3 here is CASSLQGGQPQHF. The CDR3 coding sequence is TGTGCCAGCAGCTTACAGGGTGGCCAGCCCCAGCATTTT. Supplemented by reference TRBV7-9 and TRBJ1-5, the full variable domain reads DTGVSQNPRHKITKRGQNVTFRCDPISEHNRLYWYRQTLGQGPEFLTYFQNEAQLEKSRLLSDRFSAERPKGSFSTLEIQRTEQGDSAMYLCASSLQGGQPQHFGDGTRLSIL.

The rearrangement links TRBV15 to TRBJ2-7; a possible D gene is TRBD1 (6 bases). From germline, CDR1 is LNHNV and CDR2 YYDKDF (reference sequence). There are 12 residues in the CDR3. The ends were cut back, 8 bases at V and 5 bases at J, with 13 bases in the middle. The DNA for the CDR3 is TGTGCCACCTCAGGCCAGGGGAACGAGCAGTACTTC. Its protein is CATSGQGNEQYF.

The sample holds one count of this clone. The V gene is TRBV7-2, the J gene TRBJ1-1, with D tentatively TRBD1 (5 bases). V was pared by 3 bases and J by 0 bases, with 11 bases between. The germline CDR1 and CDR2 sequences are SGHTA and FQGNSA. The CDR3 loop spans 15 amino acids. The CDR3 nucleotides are TGTGCCAGCAGCTTGGCGAGGGGAATGAACACTGAAGCTTTCTTT. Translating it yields CASSLARGMNTEAFF.

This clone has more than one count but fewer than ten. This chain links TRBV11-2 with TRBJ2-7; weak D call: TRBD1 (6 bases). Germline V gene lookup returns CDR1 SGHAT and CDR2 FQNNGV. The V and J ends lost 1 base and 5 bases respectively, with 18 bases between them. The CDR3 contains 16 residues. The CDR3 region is CASSLVGRTESDEQYF. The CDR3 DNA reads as TGTGCCAGCAGCTTAGTCGGCAGGACAGAGAGCGACGAGCAGTACTTC.

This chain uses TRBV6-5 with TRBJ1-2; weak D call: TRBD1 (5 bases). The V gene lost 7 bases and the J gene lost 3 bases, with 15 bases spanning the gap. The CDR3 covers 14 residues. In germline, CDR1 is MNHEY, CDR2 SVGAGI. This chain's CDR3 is CASTLGADYYGYTF. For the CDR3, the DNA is TGTGCCAGCACCTTAGGGGCAGACTACTATGGCTACACCTTC.

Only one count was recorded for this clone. DNA for the CDR3: TGTGCCAGCAGCCAGAGGGGACAGGCAGGCCAGCCCCAGCATTTT. Its protein product is CASSQRGQAGQPQHF. The chain is built from TRBV6-6 and TRBJ1-5; TRBD1 matches 8 bases. The CDR3 has 15 amino acids. V was clipped by 6 bases and J by 7 bases; unmatched bases: 11. Germline V lookup: CDR1 MNHNY, CDR2 SVGAGI (reference sequence).

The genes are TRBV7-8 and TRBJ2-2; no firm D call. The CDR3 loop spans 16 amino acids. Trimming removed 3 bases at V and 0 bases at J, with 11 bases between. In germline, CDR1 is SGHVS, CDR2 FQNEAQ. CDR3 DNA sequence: TGTGCCAGCAGCTTGAATCGGCAGGCGAACACCGGGGAGCTGTTTTTT. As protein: CASSLNRQANTGELFF.

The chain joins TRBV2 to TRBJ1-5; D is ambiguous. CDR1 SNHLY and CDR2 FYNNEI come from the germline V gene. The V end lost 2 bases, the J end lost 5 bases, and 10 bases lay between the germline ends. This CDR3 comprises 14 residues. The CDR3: CASSESGWDQPQHF. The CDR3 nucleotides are TGTGCCAGCAGTGAATCGGGGTGGGATCAGCCCCAGCATTTT.